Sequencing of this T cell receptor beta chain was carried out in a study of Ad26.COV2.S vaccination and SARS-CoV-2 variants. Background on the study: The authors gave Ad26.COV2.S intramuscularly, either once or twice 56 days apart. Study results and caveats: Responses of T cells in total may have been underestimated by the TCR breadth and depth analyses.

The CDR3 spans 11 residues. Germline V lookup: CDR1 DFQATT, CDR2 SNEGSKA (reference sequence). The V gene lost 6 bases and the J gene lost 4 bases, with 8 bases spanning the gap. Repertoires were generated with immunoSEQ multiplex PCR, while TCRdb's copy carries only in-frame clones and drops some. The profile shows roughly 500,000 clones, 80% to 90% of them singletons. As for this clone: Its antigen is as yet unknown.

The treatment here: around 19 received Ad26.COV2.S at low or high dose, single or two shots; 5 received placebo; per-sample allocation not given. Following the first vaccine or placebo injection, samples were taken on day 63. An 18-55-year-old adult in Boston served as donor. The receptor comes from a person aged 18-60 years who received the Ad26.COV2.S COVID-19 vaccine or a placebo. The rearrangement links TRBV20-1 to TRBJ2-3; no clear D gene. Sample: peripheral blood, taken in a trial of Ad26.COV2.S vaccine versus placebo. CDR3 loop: CSARKSDTQYF. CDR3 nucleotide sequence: TGCAGTGCCCGAAAGTCAGATACGCAGTATTTT.